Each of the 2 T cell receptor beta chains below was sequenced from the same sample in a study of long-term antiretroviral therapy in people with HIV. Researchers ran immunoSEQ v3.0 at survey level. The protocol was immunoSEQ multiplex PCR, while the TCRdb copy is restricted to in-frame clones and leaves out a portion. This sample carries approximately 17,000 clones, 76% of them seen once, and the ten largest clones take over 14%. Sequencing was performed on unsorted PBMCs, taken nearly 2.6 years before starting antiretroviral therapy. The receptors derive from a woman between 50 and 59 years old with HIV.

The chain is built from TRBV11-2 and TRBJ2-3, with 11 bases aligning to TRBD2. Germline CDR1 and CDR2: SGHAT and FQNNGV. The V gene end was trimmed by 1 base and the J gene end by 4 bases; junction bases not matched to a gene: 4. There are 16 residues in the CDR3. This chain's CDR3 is CASSLAWTSGPDTQYF. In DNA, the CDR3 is TGTGCCAGCAGCTTAGCTTGGACTAGCGGGCCAGATACGCAGTATTTT.

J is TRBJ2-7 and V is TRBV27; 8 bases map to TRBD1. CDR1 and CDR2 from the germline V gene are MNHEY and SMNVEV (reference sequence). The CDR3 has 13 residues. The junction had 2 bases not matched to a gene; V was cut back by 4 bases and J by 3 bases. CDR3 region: CASSWTGNYEQYF. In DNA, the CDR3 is TGTGCCAGCAGTTGGACAGGGAACTACGAGCAGTACTTC.